The clone carrying this TCR beta chain was seen at least ten times. These data come from a study of T cell repertoires in cytomegalovirus infection. About the research overall: CMV infection and matching HLA type were both indicated by public TCR beta signatures.

In TCRdb, the reads were re-called with MiXCR into one record per CDR3 protein. The sample holds 100,000 to 150,000 distinct CDR3 sequences, roughly 9% seen once. The sequenced material came from PBMCs. This clonotype originated in a human donor in good health (CMV status not recorded). Some clones in this sample may be carry-over from other donors' samples.

CDR3 residues: CASSRRGASGPDNEQFF. CDR3 bases: TGCGCCAGCAGCCGGCGTGGGGCTAGCGGACCAGACAATGAGCAGTTCTTC. V gene TRBV5-1 combines with J gene TRBJ2-1; 7 bases map to TRBD2. The CDR3 extends over 17 amino acids. With V trimmed by 4 bases and J by 5 bases, 15 bases remained unmatched. Germline-derived CDR1 and CDR2 are SGHRS and YFSETQ.